This T cell receptor beta chain was sequenced during a study of blood T cell repertoires in COVID-19. This clone was seen only a few times. The germline V gene encodes CDR1 MGHRA and CDR2 YSYEKL. CDR3 size: 15 residues. Trimming left V 4 bases short and J 3 bases short, with 12 bases between. Data came from immunoSEQ multiplex PCR; TCRdb stores just in-frame clones and leaves some out. Here the sample spans more than 200,000 clones, approximately 90% being singletons. This receptor was taken from a woman in her twenties or thirties who had recovered from COVID-19. The chain uses TRBV4-1 and TRBJ1-4, with D unresolved. Sequencing was carried out using PBMCs or T cells enriched from blood (not recorded which). The CDR3 loop is CASSLFAGPNEKLFF. As DNA, the CDR3 is TGCGCCAGCAGCCTCTTCGCGGGCCCTAATGAAAAACTGTTTTTT.